These 17 T cell receptor beta chains share one sample of origin, sequenced in a study of identical twins. TCRdb recomputed calls from the 5' RACE reads with MiXCR, one row per CDR3 protein. The sample yields roughly 720,000 distinct CDR3 sequences, 15% to 20% seen once. This sample also appeared in a second study, on T cells expressing NK-cell markers.

The sequencing input was PBMCs. The source is a woman younger than 30 in good health.

This chain connects TRBV5-1 to TRBJ1-1; D gene uncertain. Germline loops: CDR1 SGHRS, CDR2 YFSETQ. The CDR3 totals 14 residues. Trimming pared 0 bases from V and 12 bases from J, leaving 18 bases between. CDR3 sequence: CASSLESGDQLTFF. DNA for the CDR3: TGCGCCAGCAGCTTGGAGTCCGGGGATCAATTGACTTTCTTT.

The sample holds a few counts of this clonotype. The chain couples TRBV7-2 to TRBJ1-2; D call uncertain. CDR1 is SGHTA and CDR2 is FQGNSA in the germline V gene. The V gene lost 5 bases and the J gene lost 5 bases, with 21 bases spanning the gap. The length of the CDR3 is 16 residues. This CDR3 is CASSQDGRVWGYGYTF. CDR3 bases: TGTGCCAGCAGCCAGGACGGGAGGGTCTGGGGATATGGCTACACCTTC.

This clonotype has more than one count but fewer than ten. The CDR3 reads CSARPVPGLAGRLGTDTQYF. CDR3 in DNA: TGCAGTGCTAGACCCGTACCGGGACTAGCGGGAAGGTTGGGCACAGATACGCAGTATTTT. The chain is built from TRBV20-1 and TRBJ2-3; the match to TRBD2 covers 13 bases. Germline V CDR1 and CDR2: DFQATT, SNEGSKA (reference sequence). The CDR3 runs 20 residues. Trimming removed 2 bases from V and 1 base from J; junction bases left unmatched: 15.

V and J are TRBV7-8 and TRBJ2-7; 11 bases map to TRBD2. V lost 4 bases, J lost 3 bases, and 2 bases stayed unmatched. This CDR3 is built from 14 residues. Germline CDR1 SGHVS, CDR2 FQNEAQ. CDR3 amino acids: CASSWGLADYEQYF. Here the CDR3 DNA reads TGTGCCAGCAGCTGGGGACTAGCGGACTACGAGCAGTACTTC. Variable domain in full (rest from reference TRBV7-8 and TRBJ2-7): GAGVSQSPRYKVAKRGQDVALRCDPISGHVSLFWYQQALGQGPEFLTYFQNEAQLDKSGLPSDRFFAERPEGSVSTLKIQRTQQEDSAVYLCASSWGLADYEQYFGPGTRLTVT.

The V and J genes are TRBV29-1 and TRBJ2-3; 7 bases line up with TRBD1. Trimming at V came to 7 bases and at J to 6 bases, leaving 4 bases not matched to a gene. Germline assignment: CDR1 SQVTM and CDR2 ANQGSEA. The CDR3 consists of 11 residues. The CDR3 loop is CSGYRGDTQYF. In DNA form, the CDR3 reads TGCAGCGGTTACAGGGGTGATACGCAGTATTTT.

This clonotype came up a few times. V and J are TRBV28 and TRBJ2-5, with 7 bases lining up with TRBD2. J lost 0 bases, V lost 5 bases, and 3 bases had no gene match. The CDR3 totals 14 residues. Germline CDR1 reads MDHEN; CDR2 reads SYDVKM. The CDR3, as DNA: TGTGCCAGCAGTCGTGGGACTAACCAAGAGACCCAGTACTTC. It codes for CASSRGTNQETQYF.

The gene calls are TRBV6-1 and TRBJ2-1; a possible D gene is TRBD2 (7 bases). The germline V gene has CDR1 MNHNS and CDR2 SASEGT. Trimming took off 7 bases at V and 7 bases at J, with 20 bases between the two ends. The CDR3 is 15 residues long. CDR3 nucleotides: TGTGCCAGCATGGGGGGGTCTGGGGGCAATAATGAGCAGTTCTTC. Protein sequence: CASMGGSGGNNEQFF.

This clonotype showed up just a few times. The rearrangement uses TRBV5-1 and TRBJ2-1, with D possibly matching TRBD2 (6 bases). V lost 1 base to trimming and J lost 3 bases, with 11 bases between them. This CDR3 is built from 15 residues. Germline V CDR1 and CDR2: SGHRS, YFSETQ. The CDR3 protein is CASSLYTSSYNEQFF. CDR3 DNA: TGCGCCAGCAGCTTGTATACTAGCAGCTACAATGAGCAGTTCTTC.

This rearrangement joins TRBV7-2 to TRBJ1-1, with D uncertain. Trimming shortened V by 0 bases and J by 3 bases, and 11 bases separated the two germline ends. Germline V lookup: CDR1 SGHTA, CDR2 FQGNSA. The CDR3 is 15 amino acids. The CDR3 loop is CASSLAVTVHTEAFF. CDR3 nucleotide sequence: TGTGCCAGCAGCTTAGCAGTGACGGTCCACACTGAAGCTTTCTTT.

The chain is built from TRBV18 and TRBJ2-7; D is possibly TRBD1 (6 bases). V shed 3 bases and J shed 6 bases, with 18 bases lying between them. CDR3 length equals 15 residues. The germline CDR1 and CDR2 sequences are KGHSH and LQKENI. DNA for the CDR3: TGTGCCAGCTCACCGGGGAGCCCTACAGGGACCGAGCAGTACTTC. Protein sequence: CASSPGSPTGTEQYF.

This clonotype was seen a few times. This chain connects TRBV12-3 or TRBV12-4 to TRBJ1-2; 8 bases align to TRBD1. The CDR3 is 16 residues long. V was pared by 5 bases and J by 1 base, with 9 bases of the junction left unmatched. The CDR3 here is CASSPHGQGFNYGYTF. The CDR3 DNA reads as TGTGCCAGCAGTCCCCATGGACAGGGCTTTAACTATGGCTACACCTTC.

This clonotype came up a few times. The V call is TRBV15, the J call TRBJ2-1; no definite D call. CDR3 size: 15 residues. V gave up 1 base and J gave up 0 bases, with 7 bases separating them. CDR1 and CDR2 from the germline V gene are LNHNV and YYDKDF (reference sequence). The chain's CDR3 is CATSRALSSYNEQFF. For the CDR3, the DNA is TGTGCCACCAGCAGAGCTCTGAGCTCCTACAATGAGCAGTTCTTC.

The chain carries TRBV12-3 or TRBV12-4 and TRBJ1-1; D remains ambiguous. This CDR3 has 14 amino acids. Trimming left V 3 bases short and J 3 bases short, with 11 bases between. CDR3 residues: CASSFSRVDTEAFF. As DNA, the CDR3 is TGTGCCAGCAGTTTCTCCCGGGTCGACACTGAAGCTTTCTTT.

This clonotype was recorded a few times. V usage is TRBV12-3 or TRBV12-4 and J usage is TRBJ2-1, with D maybe TRBD1 (5 bases). This CDR3 is 14 amino acids long. Trimming pared 5 bases from V and 7 bases from J, leaving 15 bases between. This CDR3 is CASSRPTDRNEQFF. The CDR3 nucleotides are TGTGCCAGCAGTCGTCCGACAGACCGTAATGAGCAGTTCTTC.

This chain connects TRBV5-8 to TRBJ2-1, with 10 bases that match TRBD2. The V and J ends lost 0 bases and 8 bases, in that order; junction bases with no gene match: 11. CDR1 and CDR2 from the germline V gene are SGHTS and YDEGEE. The CDR3 is 17 amino acids. This CDR3 is CASSLAESPSGSYEQFF. CDR3 in DNA: TGTGCCAGCAGCTTGGCCGAGTCCCCTAGCGGGAGCTATGAGCAGTTCTTC.

This clonotype has only a few counts. V is TRBV5-1 and J is TRBJ2-1; 10 bases are shared with TRBD1. V was pared by 0 bases and J by 10 bases, with 7 bases of the junction left unmatched. Germline V gives CDR1 SGHRS, CDR2 YFSETQ. The CDR3 is 15 amino acids. The CDR3 DNA sequence: TGCGCCAGCAGCTTGGGTCCGGGACAGGGGAGAGAGCAGTTCTTC. This gives the protein CASSLGPGQGREQFF.

This clonotype was seen a handful of times. This rearrangement joins TRBV5-1 to TRBJ1-1; D ambiguous. CDR1 and CDR2 from the germline V gene are SGHRS and YFSETQ. This CDR3 contains 14 residues. Trimming left V 0 bases short and J 6 bases short, with 12 bases between. DNA for the CDR3: TGCGCCAGCAGCTTGGACCAGGCGGGCGCTGAAGCTTTCTTT. Translating gives CASSLDQAGAEAFF.